This entry lists 3 T cell receptor beta chains sequenced from one sample in a study of control samples from healthy donors and cancer patients. Sequencing used immunoSEQ multiplex PCR; TCRdb keeps in-frame clones, though not all of them. Here the sample spans roughly 120,000 clones, about 94% being singletons. Sequenced input: blood. These receptors all stem from a man between 25 and 39 years old in good health.

This chain joins TRBV20-1 and TRBJ2-3, with D unresolved. Trimming left V 3 bases short and J 6 bases short, with 10 bases between. CDR3 length: 12 residues. Germline assignment: CDR1 DFQATT and CDR2 SNEGSKA (reference sequence). The CDR3: CSASSGPDTQYF. The CDR3 DNA reads TGCAGTGCTAGTTCAGGACCCGATACGCAGTATTTT.

This rearrangement joins TRBV6-5 to TRBJ1-2, with 8 bases aligning to TRBD1. CDR1 is MNHEY, CDR2 SVGAGI, per germline. This CDR3 has 14 amino acids. J was trimmed by 2 bases and V by 6 bases; bases with no gene match: 5. The CDR3 bases are TGTGCCAGCAGGGACAGGGTCCCCAACTATGGCTACACCTTC. Translated: CASRDRVPNYGYTF.

The chain couples TRBV9 to TRBJ2-1; TRBD2 aligns across 10 bases. Trimming at V came to 2 bases and at J to 12 bases, leaving 8 bases not matched to a gene. CDR1 is SGDLS and CDR2 is YYNGEE in the germline V gene. CDR3 size: 14 residues. Here the CDR3 reads CASSVRVAGGTQFF. CDR3 coding DNA: TGTGCCAGCAGCGTTAGGGTAGCGGGGGGTACGCAGTTCTTC.